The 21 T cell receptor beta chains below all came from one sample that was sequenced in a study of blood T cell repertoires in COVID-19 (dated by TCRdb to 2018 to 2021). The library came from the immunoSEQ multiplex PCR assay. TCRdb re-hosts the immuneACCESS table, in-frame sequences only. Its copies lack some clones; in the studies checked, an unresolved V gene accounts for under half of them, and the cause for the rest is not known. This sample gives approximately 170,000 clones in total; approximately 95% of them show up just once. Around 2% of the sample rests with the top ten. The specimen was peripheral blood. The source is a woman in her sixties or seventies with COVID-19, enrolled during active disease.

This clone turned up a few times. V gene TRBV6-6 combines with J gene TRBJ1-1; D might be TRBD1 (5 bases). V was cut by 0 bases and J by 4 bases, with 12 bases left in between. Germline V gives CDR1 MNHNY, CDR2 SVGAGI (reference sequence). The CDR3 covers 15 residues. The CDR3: CASSYSMTDGTEAFF. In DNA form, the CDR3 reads TGTGCCAGCAGTTACTCGATGACAGACGGCACTGAAGCTTTCTTT.

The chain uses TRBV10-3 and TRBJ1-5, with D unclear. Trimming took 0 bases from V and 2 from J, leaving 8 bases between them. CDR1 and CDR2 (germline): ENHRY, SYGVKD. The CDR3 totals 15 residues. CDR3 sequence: CAISESGFGNQPQHF. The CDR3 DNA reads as TGTGCCATCAGTGAGTCGGGCTTTGGCAATCAGCCCCAGCATTTT.

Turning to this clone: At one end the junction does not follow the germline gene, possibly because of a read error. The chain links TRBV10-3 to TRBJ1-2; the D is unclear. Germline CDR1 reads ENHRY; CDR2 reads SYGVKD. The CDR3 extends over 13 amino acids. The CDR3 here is CAINEGGNYGYTF. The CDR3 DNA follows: TGTGCCATCAATGAGGGAGGAAACTATGGCTACACCTTC.

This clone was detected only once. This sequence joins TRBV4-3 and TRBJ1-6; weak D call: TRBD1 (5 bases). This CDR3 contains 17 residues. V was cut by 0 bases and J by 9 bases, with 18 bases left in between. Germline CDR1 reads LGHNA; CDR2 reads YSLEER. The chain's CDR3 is CASSQEGGTYLTSPLHF. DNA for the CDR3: TGCGCCAGCAGCCAAGAGGGGGGGACCTACCTAACTTCACCCCTCCACTTT.

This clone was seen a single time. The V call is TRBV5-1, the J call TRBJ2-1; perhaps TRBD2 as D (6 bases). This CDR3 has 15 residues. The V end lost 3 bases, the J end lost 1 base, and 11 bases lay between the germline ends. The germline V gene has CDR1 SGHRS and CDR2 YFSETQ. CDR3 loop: CASSSAGLSYNEQFF. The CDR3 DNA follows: TGCGCCAGCAGCTCCGCGGGGTTGTCCTACAATGAGCAGTTCTTC. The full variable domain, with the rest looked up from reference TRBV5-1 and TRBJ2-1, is KAGVTQTPRYLIKTRGQQVTLSCSPISGHRSVSWYQQTPGQGLQFLFEYFSETQRNKGNFPGRFSGRQFSNSRSEMNVSTLELGDSALYLCASSSAGLSYNEQFFGPGTRLTVL.

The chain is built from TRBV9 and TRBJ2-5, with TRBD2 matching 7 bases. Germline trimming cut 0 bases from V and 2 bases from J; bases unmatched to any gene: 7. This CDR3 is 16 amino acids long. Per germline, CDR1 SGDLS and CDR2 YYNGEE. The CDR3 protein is CASSVAAASGQETQYF. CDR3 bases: TGTGCCAGCAGCGTAGCTGCGGCTAGCGGACAAGAGACCCAGTACTTC.

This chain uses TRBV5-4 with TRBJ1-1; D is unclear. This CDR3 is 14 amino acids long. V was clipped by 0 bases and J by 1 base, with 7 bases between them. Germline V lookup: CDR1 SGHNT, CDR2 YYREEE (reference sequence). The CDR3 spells CASSLGAGNTEAFF. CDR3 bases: TGTGCCAGCAGCTTGGGTGCAGGGAACACTGAAGCTTTCTTT.

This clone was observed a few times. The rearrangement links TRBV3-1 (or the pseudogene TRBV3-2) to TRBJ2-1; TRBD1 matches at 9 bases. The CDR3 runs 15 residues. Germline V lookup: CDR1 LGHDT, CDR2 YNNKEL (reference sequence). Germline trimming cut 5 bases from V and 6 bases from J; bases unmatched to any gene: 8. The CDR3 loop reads CASSSDGTGRNEQFF. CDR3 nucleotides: TGTGCCAGCAGCTCAGATGGGACAGGGCGCAATGAGCAGTTCTTC.

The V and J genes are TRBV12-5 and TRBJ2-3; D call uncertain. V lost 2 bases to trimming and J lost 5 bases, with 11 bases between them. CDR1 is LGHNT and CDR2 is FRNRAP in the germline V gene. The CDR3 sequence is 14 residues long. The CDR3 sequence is CASGLSVTLDTQYF. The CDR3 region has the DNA TGTGCTAGTGGTTTGTCGGTAACCCTAGATACGCAGTATTTT.

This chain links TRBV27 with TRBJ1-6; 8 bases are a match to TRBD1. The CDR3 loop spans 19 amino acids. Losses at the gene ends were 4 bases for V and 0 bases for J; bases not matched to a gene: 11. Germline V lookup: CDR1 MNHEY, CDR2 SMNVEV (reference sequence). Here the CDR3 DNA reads TGTGCCAGCAGTTCCCCAACAGGGGGTTTGGGCTCCTATAATTCACCCCTCCACTTT. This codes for CASSSPTGGLGSYNSPLHF.

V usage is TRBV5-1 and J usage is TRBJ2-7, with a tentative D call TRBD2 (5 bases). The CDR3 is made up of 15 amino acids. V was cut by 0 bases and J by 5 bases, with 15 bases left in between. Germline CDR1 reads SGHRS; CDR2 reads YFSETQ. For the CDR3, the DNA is TGCGCCAGCAGCTTGGGAGGGTCCAGGCATCACGAGCAGTACTTC. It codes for CASSLGGSRHHEQYF.

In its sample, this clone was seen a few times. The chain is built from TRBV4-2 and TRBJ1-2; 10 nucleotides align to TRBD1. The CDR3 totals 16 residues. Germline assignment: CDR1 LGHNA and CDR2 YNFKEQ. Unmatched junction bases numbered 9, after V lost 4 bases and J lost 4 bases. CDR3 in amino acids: CASSLPGQGSLYGYTF. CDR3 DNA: TGTGCCAGCAGCCTGCCGGGACAGGGGAGTCTCTATGGCTACACCTTC.

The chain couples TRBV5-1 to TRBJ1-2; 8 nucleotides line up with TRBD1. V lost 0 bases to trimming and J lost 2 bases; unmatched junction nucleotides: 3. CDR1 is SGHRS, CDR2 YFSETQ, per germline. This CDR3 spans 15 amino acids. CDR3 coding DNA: TGCGCCAGCAGCTTGGCATGGACAGGGAACTATGGCTACACCTTC. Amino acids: CASSLAWTGNYGYTF.

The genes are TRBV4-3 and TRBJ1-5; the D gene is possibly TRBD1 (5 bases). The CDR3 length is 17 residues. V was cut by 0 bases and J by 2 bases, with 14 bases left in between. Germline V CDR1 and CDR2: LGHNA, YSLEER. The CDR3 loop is CASSQETGLSRNQPQHF. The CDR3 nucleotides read TGCGCCAGCAGCCAAGAAACAGGCCTATCGCGCAATCAGCCCCAGCATTTT.

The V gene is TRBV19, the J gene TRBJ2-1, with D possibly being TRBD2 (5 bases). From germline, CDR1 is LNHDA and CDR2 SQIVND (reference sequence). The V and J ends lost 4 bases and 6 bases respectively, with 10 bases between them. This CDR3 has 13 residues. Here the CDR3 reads CASSNLRGNEQFF. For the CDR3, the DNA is TGTGCCAGTAGTAACCTTCGGGGCAATGAGCAGTTCTTC.

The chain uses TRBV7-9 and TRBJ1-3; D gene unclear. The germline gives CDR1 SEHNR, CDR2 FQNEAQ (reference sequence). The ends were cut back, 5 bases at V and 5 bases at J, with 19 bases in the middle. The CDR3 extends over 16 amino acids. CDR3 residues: CASSPSRAGERNTIYF. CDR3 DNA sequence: TGTGCCAGCAGCCCGTCAAGAGCGGGTGAACGAAACACCATATATTTT.

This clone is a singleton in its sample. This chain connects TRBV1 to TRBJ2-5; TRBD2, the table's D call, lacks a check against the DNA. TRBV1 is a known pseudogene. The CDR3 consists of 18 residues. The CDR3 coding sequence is TGCACCAGCAGCCAATACCAAGATAGCGGACCTCTGCCCGAGACCCAGTACTTC. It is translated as CTSSQYQDSGPLPETQYF.

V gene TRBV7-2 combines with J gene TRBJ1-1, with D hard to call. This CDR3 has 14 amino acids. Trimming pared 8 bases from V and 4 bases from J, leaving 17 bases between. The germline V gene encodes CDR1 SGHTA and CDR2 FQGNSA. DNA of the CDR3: TGTGCCAGCGCTCTAAGGGCGGGGATCACTGAAGCTTTCTTT. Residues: CASALRAGITEAFF.

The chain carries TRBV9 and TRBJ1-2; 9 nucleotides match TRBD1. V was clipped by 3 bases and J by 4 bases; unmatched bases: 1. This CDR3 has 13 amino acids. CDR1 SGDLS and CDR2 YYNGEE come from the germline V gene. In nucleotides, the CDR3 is TGTGCCAGCAGCGAGGGACAGGGCTATGGCTACACCTTC. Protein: CASSEGQGYGYTF. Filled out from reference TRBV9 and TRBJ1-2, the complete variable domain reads DSGVTQTPKHLITATGQRVTLRCSPRSGDLSVYWYQQSLDQGLQFLIQYYNGEERAKGNILERFSAQQFPDLHSELNLSSLELGDSALYFCASSEGQGYGYTFGSGTRLTVV.

The CDR3 DNA is TGTGCCAGCGAATCAGGGGGCGCAGGAAGGTACGAGCAGTACTTC. Translated: CASESGGAGRYEQYF. This chain connects TRBV6-6 to TRBJ2-7, with TRBD1 matching over 8 bases. This CDR3 contains 15 residues. J was trimmed by 4 bases and V by 8 bases; bases with no gene match: 13. CDR1 and CDR2 from the germline V gene are MNHNY and SVGAGI (reference sequence).

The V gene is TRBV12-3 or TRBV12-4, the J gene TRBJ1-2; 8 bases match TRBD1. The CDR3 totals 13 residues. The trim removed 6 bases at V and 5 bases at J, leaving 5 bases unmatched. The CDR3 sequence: CASSATGVYGYTF. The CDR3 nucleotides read TGTGCCAGCAGCGCGACAGGGGTTTATGGCTACACCTTC.